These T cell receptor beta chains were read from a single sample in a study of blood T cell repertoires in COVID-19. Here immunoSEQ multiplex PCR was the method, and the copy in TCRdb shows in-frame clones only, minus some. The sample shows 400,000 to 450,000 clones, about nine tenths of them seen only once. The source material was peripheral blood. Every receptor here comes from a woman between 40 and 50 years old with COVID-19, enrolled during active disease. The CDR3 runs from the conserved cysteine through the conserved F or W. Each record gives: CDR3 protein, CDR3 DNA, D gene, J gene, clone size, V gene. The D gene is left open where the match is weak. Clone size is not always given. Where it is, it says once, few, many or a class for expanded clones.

CASSLIRGNTEAFF TGCGCCAGCAGCTTGATAAGAGGGAACACTGAAGCTTTCTTT - TRBJ1-1 - TRBV5-1
CASSIRTGSHYGYTF TGTGCCAGCAGTATCCGGACAGGGAGCCACTATGGCTACACCTTC TRBD1 TRBJ1-2 - TRBV6-2/TRBV6-3
CASSLQRSDGEQYF TGTGCCAGCAGCTTGCAGCGTTCCGACGGCGAGCAGTACTTC - TRBJ2-7 few TRBV7-2
CATSDPRSGGETQYF TGTGCCACCAGTGATCCCCGAAGCGGGGGGGAGACCCAGTACTTC TRBD2 TRBJ2-5 - TRBV24-1
CASSVRRGWYEQYF TGTGCCAGCAGTGTCCGGCGAGGATGGTACGAGCAGTACTTC - TRBJ2-7 - TRBV25-1
CASSRGGEGVYGYTF TGTGCCAGCAGTCGCGGGGGAGAGGGGGTCTATGGCTACACCTTC - TRBJ1-2 once TRBV6-2/TRBV6-3
CATSDPNPGQGTDTQYF TGTGCCACCAGTGACCCAAATCCGGGACAGGGTACAGATACGCAGTATTTT TRBD1 TRBJ2-3 - TRBV24-1
CASTIRAGALSTYGYTF TGTGCCAGTACCATTAGGGCAGGGGCCTTATCCACCTATGGCTACACCTTC - TRBJ1-2 once TRBV19
CASSPLRFYNEQFF TGTGCCAGCAGCCCCCTCCGGTTTTACAATGAGCAGTTCTTC - TRBJ2-1 - TRBV5-8
CASSSTGDQPQHF TGTGCCAGCAGCTCGACAGGCGATCAGCCCCAGCATTTT - TRBJ1-5 - TRBV5-6
CASSLRGFLGNTIYF TGTGCCAGCAGCTTACGAGGATTTCTTGGAAACACCATATATTTT - TRBJ1-3 - TRBV13
CASSTTGTGSGNTIYF TGCGCCAGCAGCACCACCGGGACAGGGTCTGGAAACACCATATATTTT TRBD1 TRBJ1-3 once TRBV5-1
CASSPPGHLNTEAFF TGTGCCAGCAGTCCTCCGGGACACCTGAACACTGAAGCTTTCTTT - TRBJ1-1 - TRBV28
CASSQVTSGGQFF TGTGCCAGCAGCCAAGTGACTAGCGGGGGACAGTTCTTC TRBD2 TRBJ2-1 many TRBV14
CASSYPDRPNTEAFF TGTGCCAGCAGTTACCCGGACAGACCGAACACTGAAGCTTTCTTT - TRBJ1-1 - TRBV6-2/TRBV6-3
CASGFYGGFSTNEKLFF TGTGCCAGCGGCTTTTACGGGGGGTTTTCAACTAATGAAAAACTGTTTTTT - TRBJ1-4 - TRBV28
CSARIRAEAFF TGCAGTGCTAGGATCCGCGCGGAAGCTTTCTTT - TRBJ1-1 - TRBV20-1
CASSSGVGFKNTIYF TGTGCCAGCAGCTCTGGAGTTGGATTTAAGAACACCATATATTTT - TRBJ1-3 - TRBV7-3
CASSPTTYGYTF TGTGCCAGCAGCCCTACGACTTATGGCTACACCTTC - TRBJ1-2 - TRBV6-2/TRBV6-3
CASKVLGGEQYF TGTGCCAGCAAAGTCCTGGGAGGGGAGCAGTACTTC TRBD2 TRBJ2-7 - TRBV27
CASSTGGSGRIYGYTF TGTGCCAGCAGCACCGGTGGATCAGGTCGAATTTATGGCTACACCTTC - TRBJ1-2 - TRBV5-4
CASSGQGANSPLHF TGTGCCAGCAGTGGACAGGGAGCGAATTCACCCCTCCACTTT TRBD1 TRBJ1-6 - TRBV25-1
CASSSLTGPTEAFF TGTGCCAGCAGCAGCCTGACAGGGCCCACTGAAGCTTTCTTT TRBD1 TRBJ1-1 - TRBV5-4
CASSLTRTGVNTIYF TGTGCCAGCAGCCTAACCAGGACAGGGGTAAACACCATATATTTT TRBD1 TRBJ1-3 - TRBV7-2
CASSRTGGSYGYTF TGTGCCAGCTCACGAACGGGGGGGTCCTATGGCTACACCTTC - TRBJ1-2 - TRBV27
CASSRDNQPQHF TGTGCCAGCAGCCGAGACAATCAGCCCCAGCATTTT - TRBJ1-5 - TRBV7-9
CASSLGWGTSGRAESGELFF TGTGCCAGCAGTTTAGGATGGGGGACTAGCGGGAGGGCCGAAAGCGGGGAGCTGTTTTTT TRBD2 TRBJ2-2 once TRBV27